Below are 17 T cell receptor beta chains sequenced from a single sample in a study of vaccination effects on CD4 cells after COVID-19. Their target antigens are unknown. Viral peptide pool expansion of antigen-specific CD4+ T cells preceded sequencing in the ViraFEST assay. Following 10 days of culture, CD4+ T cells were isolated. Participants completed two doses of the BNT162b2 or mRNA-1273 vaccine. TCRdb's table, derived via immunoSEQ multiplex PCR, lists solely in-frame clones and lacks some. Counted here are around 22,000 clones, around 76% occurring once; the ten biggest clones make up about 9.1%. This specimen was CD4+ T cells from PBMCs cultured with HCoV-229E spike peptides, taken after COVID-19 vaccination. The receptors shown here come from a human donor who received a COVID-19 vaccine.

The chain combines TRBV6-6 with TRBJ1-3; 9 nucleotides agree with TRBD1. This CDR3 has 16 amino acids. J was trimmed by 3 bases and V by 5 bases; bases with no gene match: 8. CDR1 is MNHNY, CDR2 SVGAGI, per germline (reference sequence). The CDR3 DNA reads TGTGCCAGCAGTCGTCTGGGACAGGGCAGTGGAAACACCATATATTTT. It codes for CASSRLGQGSGNTIYF.

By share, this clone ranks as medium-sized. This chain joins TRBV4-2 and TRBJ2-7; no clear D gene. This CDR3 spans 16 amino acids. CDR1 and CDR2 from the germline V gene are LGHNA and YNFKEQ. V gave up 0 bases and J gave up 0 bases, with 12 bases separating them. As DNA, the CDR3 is TGTGCCAGCAGCCAAGATCAGGTGTCCCCCTCCTACGAGCAGTACTTC. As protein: CASSQDQVSPSYEQYF.

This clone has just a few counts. The CDR3 sequence is CASSTTPDNYGYTF. The CDR3 bases are TGTGCCAGCAGTACCACCCCGGATAACTATGGCTACACCTTC. The V and J genes are TRBV28 and TRBJ1-2; no clear D. Germline CDR1 MDHEN, CDR2 SYDVKM. The V and J ends lost 5 bases and 1 base respectively, with 11 bases between them. The CDR3 has 14 residues.

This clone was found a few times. The CDR3 DNA follows: TGTGCCAGCAGCCAAGTAGCAGCTTATGGCTACACCTTC. Amino acid sequence: CASSQVAAYGYTF. This chain joins TRBV14 and TRBJ1-2; D uncertain. The CDR3 is 13 amino acids. CDR1 SGHDN and CDR2 FVKESK come from the germline V gene. The V and J ends lost 1 base and 5 bases respectively, with 8 bases between them.

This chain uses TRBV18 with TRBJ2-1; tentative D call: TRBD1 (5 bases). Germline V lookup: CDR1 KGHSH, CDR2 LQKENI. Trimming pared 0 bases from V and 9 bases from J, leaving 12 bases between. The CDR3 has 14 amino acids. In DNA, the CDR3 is TGTGCCAGCTCACCACCGTCAGGGAAGATTGAGCAGTTCTTC. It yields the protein CASSPPSGKIEQFF.

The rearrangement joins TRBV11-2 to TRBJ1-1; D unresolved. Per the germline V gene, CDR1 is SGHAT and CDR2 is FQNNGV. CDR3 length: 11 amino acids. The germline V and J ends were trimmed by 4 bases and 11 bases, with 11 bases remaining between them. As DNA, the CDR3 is TGTGCCAGCAGCTCCTGGTTTGGCGCTTTCTTT. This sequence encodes CASSSWFGAFF.

The CDR3 sequence: CASSEAPRGWDSPLHF. The CDR3 DNA sequence: TGTGCCAGCAGTGAAGCCCCCAGGGGTTGGGATTCACCCCTCCACTTT. The rearrangement links TRBV6-1 to TRBJ1-6; possible D gene TRBD1, 6 bases. This CDR3 contains 16 residues. CDR1 is MNHNS and CDR2 is SASEGT in the germline V gene. V lost 0 bases and J 8 bases, leaving 14 bases between the germline ends.

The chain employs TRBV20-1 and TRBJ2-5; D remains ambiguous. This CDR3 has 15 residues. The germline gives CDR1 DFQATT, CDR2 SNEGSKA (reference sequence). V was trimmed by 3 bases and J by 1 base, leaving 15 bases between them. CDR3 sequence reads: CSASPADGVQETQYF. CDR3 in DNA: TGCAGTGCTAGTCCCGCAGATGGGGTCCAAGAGACCCAGTACTTC.

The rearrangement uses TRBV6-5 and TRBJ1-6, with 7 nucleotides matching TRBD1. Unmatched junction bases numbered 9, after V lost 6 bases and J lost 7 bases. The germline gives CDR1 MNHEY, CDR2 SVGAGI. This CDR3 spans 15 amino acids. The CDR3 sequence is CASRRDRVTNSPLHF. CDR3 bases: TGTGCCAGCAGGAGAGACAGGGTGACAAATTCACCCCTCCACTTT.

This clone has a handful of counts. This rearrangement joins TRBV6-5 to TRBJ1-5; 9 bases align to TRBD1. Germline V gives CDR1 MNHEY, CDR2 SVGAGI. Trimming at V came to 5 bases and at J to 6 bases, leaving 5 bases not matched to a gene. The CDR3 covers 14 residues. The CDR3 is CASSMGQGVQPQHF. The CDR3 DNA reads TGTGCCAGCAGTATGGGACAGGGTGTTCAGCCCCAGCATTTT.

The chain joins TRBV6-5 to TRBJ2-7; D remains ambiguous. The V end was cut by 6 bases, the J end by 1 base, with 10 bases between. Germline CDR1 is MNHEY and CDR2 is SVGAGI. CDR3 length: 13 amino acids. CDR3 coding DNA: TGTGCCAGCAGCCTCGGACCATCCTACGAGCAGTACTTC. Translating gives CASSLGPSYEQYF.

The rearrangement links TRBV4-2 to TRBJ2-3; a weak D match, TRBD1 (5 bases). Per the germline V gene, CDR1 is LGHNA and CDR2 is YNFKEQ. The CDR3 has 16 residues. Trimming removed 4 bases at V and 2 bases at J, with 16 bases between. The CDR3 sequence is CASSRHADTDTDTQYF. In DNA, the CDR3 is TGTGCCAGCAGCCGCCACGCGGACACCGACACAGATACGCAGTATTTT.

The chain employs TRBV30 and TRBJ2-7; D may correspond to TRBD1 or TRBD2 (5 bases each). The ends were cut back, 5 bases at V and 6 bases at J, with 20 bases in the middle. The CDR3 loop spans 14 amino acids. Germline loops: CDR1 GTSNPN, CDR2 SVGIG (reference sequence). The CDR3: CAWVPGPLTGEQYF. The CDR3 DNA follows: TGTGCCTGGGTACCGGGACCCCTGACGGGCGAGCAGTACTTC.

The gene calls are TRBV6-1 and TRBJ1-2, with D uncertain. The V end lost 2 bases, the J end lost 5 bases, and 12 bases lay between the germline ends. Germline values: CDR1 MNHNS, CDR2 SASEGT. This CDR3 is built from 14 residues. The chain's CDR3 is CASSESGRTYGYTF. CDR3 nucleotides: TGTGCCAGCAGTGAAAGCGGCAGGACTTATGGCTACACCTTC.

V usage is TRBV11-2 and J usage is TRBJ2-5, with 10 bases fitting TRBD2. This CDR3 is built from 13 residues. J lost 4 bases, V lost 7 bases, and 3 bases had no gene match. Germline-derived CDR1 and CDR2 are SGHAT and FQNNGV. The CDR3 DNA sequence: TGTGCCAGCAAGCTAGCGGGAGCAGAGACCCAGTACTTC. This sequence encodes CASKLAGAETQYF.

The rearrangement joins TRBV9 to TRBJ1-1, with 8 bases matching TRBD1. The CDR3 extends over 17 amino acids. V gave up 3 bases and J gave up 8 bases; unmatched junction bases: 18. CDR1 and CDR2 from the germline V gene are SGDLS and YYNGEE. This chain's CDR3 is CASSARTGWATDGEAFF. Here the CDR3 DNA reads TGTGCCAGCAGCGCGCGGACAGGGTGGGCTACAGATGGAGAAGCTTTCTTT.

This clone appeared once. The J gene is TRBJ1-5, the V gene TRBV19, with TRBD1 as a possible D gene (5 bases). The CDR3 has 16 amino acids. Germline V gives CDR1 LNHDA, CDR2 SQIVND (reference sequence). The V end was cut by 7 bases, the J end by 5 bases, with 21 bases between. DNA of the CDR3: TGTGCCAGTAAGAAAGATGCAGGGCTCGTCGATCAGCCCCAGCATTTT. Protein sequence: CASKKDAGLVDQPQHF.